The next 18 T cell receptor beta chains were all read from a single sample in a study of cytomegalovirus exposure and HLA in healthy donors. Primers: 60 Vbeta forward and 13 Jbeta reverse. Assay: immunoSEQ multiplex PCR; the TCRdb copy retains only in-frame clones and omits some. In the table there are 150,000 to 200,000 clones, roughly 84% of which are singletons. The sequencing input was PBMCs. These receptors came from a man younger than 30 in good health and CMV-seropositive.

The chain is built from TRBV7-8 and TRBJ2-7; no definite D call. V was shortened by 5 bases and J by 2 bases, with 13 bases between the two germline ends. CDR3 length equals 14 residues. Germline-derived CDR1 and CDR2 are SGHVS and FQNEAQ. The CDR3 loop reads CASSHSHQAYEQYF. Written as DNA, the CDR3 is TGTGCCAGCAGCCACTCCCACCAGGCCTACGAGCAGTACTTC.

The rearrangement uses TRBV5-8 and TRBJ2-5; perhaps TRBD1 as D (5 bases). V was shortened by 2 bases and J by 0 bases, with 5 bases between the two germline ends. The length of the CDR3 is 13 residues. Per germline, CDR1 SGHTS and CDR2 YDEGEE. The CDR3, as DNA: TGTGCCAGCAGCTTACAGGACCAAGAGACCCAGTACTTC. Its protein product is CASSLQDQETQYF.

Written as DNA, the CDR3 is TGCGCCAGCAGCCAACGACAGGGGGACACCATATATTTT. It encodes CASSQRQGDTIYF. The V gene is TRBV4-1, the J gene TRBJ1-3, with 9 bases lining up with TRBD1. J gave up 8 bases and V 2 bases, and 1 base lay outside the gene matches. There are 13 residues in the CDR3. Per the germline V gene, CDR1 is MGHRA and CDR2 is YSYEKL.

V is TRBV7-8 and J is TRBJ1-2, with 9 positions matching TRBD1. The CDR3 is made up of 13 amino acids. Germline V gene data show CDR1 as SGHVS and CDR2 as FQNEAQ. V dropped 5 bases and J dropped 3; count of bases not matched to a gene: 1. CDR3 region: CASSRDRDYGYTF. CDR3 sequence (DNA): TGTGCCAGCAGCCGGGACAGGGACTATGGCTACACCTTC.

This rearrangement joins TRBV15 to TRBJ1-1; D call uncertain. The CDR3 runs 13 residues. Germline V lookup: CDR1 LNHNV, CDR2 YYDKDF (reference sequence). Between the trimmed V and J ends, which lost 0 bases and 3 bases, there was a span of 5 bases. The CDR3 nucleotides are TGTGCCACCAGCAGAGATCAGGACACTGAAGCTTTCTTT. Translated, it gives CATSRDQDTEAFF.

V and J are TRBV6-5 and TRBJ1-2; 8 bases agree with TRBD1. The V gene's germline CDR1 is MNHEY and CDR2 SVGAGI. V gave up 5 bases and J gave up 8 bases; unmatched junction bases: 10. The CDR3 length is 14 residues. CDR3 bases: TGTGCCAGCAGTCCGGGACAGGTCGTGGACGGCTACACCTTC. Amino acids: CASSPGQVVDGYTF.

The J gene is TRBJ2-6, the V gene TRBV11-2, with D uncertain. The CDR3 runs to 15 residues. The germline CDR1 and CDR2 sequences are SGHAT and FQNNGV. Trimming removed 4 bases at V and 0 bases at J, with 7 bases between. The CDR3 coding sequence is TGTGCCAGCAGCTCCTTTCTCTCTGGGGCCAACGTCCTGACTTTC. Amino acid sequence: CASSSFLSGANVLTF. Using reference TRBV11-2 and TRBJ2-6 for the parts outside the CDR3, the full variable domain is EAGVAQSPRYKIIEKRQSVAFWCNPISGHATLYWYQQILGQGPKLLIQFQNNGVVDDSQLPKDRFSAERLKGVDSTLKIQPAKLEDSAVYLCASSSFLSGANVLTFGAGSRLTVL.

This sequence joins TRBV27 and TRBJ2-1; D gene uncertain. The CDR3 length is 14 residues. Looked up from germline, CDR1 is MNHEY and CDR2 is SMNVEV (reference sequence). Trimming stripped 1 base from V and 5 bases from J, with 9 bases between. CDR3 residues: CASSLLGRDNEQFF. DNA for the CDR3: TGTGCCAGCAGTTTATTGGGCAGAGACAATGAGCAGTTCTTC.

V usage is TRBV29-1 and J usage is TRBJ2-3; the D gene is possibly TRBD1 (6 bases). The CDR3 extends over 15 amino acids. The germline V gene has CDR1 SQVTM and CDR2 ANQGSEA. V was cut by 7 bases and J by 0 bases, with 17 bases left in between. The CDR3 sequence: CSANAGATSTDTQYF. CDR3 DNA sequence: TGCAGCGCAAACGCAGGGGCCACTAGCACAGATACGCAGTATTTT.

This clone was recorded a few times. The chain joins TRBV9 to TRBJ1-2; weak D call: TRBD1 (6 bases). The CDR3 runs to 16 residues. Germline CDR1 SGDLS, CDR2 YYNGEE. The V and J ends lost 0 bases and 1 base respectively, with 13 bases between them. CDR3 in amino acids: CASSVEGTKDNYGYTF. The CDR3 nucleotides are TGTGCCAGCAGCGTAGAAGGGACAAAGGATAACTATGGCTACACCTTC.

The gene calls are TRBV4-1 and TRBJ1-5; D not resolved. The CDR3 extends over 12 amino acids. In germline, CDR1 is MGHRA, CDR2 YSYEKL. The V end was cut by 0 bases, the J end by 7 bases, with 4 bases between. The CDR3 DNA reads as TGCGCCAGCAGCCAAGATGGCCAGCCCCAGCATTTT. As protein: CASSQDGQPQHF.

This chain uses TRBV7-9 with TRBJ1-5; perhaps TRBD1 as D (6 bases). The V end was cut by 6 bases, the J end by 0 bases, with 18 bases between. There are 17 residues in the CDR3. Per the germline V gene, CDR1 is SEHNR and CDR2 is FQNEAQ (reference sequence). The CDR3 bases are TGTGCCAGCAGGCCTCACAGGGTTCCGACTAGCAATCAGCCCCAGCATTTT. Its protein product is CASRPHRVPTSNQPQHF.

The chain has TRBV18 and TRBJ1-1, with TRBD1 matching over 8 bases. The CDR3 loop spans 13 amino acids. V trimming: 6 bases; J trimming: 4 bases; junction bases outside the gene matches: 4. Germline V lookup: CDR1 KGHSH, CDR2 LQKENI. The CDR3 spells CASSVQGATEAFF. In nucleotides, the CDR3 is TGTGCCAGCTCCGTGCAGGGGGCCACTGAAGCTTTCTTT.

The rearrangement joins TRBV6-5 to TRBJ2-7; 8 bases fit TRBD1. The CDR3 loop spans 14 amino acids. V shed 6 bases, J shed 3 bases, and the junction held 7 bases outside the gene matches. Per germline, CDR1 MNHEY and CDR2 SVGAGI. For the CDR3, the DNA is TGTGCCAGCAGCTCGGGACAGGTGAGCTACGAGCAGTACTTC. It translates to CASSSGQVSYEQYF.

The chain combines TRBV20-1 with TRBJ2-7; 7 bases line up with TRBD1. The V gene's germline CDR1 is DFQATT and CDR2 SNEGSKA (reference sequence). With 5 bases clipped from V and 4 bases from J, the junction kept 2 bases outside the gene matches. CDR3 length: 11 amino acids. The CDR3 protein is CSAWDRYEQYF. The CDR3 DNA is TGCAGTGCTTGGGACAGATACGAGCAGTACTTC.

The chain employs TRBV10-3 and TRBJ2-7, with 11 nucleotides matching TRBD1. V was pared by 5 bases and J by 5 bases, with 8 bases of the junction left unmatched. CDR1 and CDR2 from the germline V gene are ENHRY and SYGVKD. The CDR3 consists of 15 residues. The CDR3 DNA reads as TGTGCCATCAGTAAGAGACCGGGACAGGGGGACGAGCAGTACTTC. Translated: CAISKRPGQGDEQYF.

The CDR3 nucleotides read TGTGCCAGCGGGGACCCGGGGGGTTATGGCTACACCTTC. This encodes CASGDPGGYGYTF. The gene calls are TRBV6-1 and TRBJ1-2; D is perhaps TRBD1 (5 bases). The CDR3 is made up of 13 amino acids. Looked up from germline, CDR1 is MNHNS and CDR2 is SASEGT. The V end was cut by 8 bases, the J end by 5 bases, with 15 bases between.

The chain is built from TRBV7-8 and TRBJ2-5; a possible D gene is TRBD2 (5 bases). Trimming pared 4 bases from V and 11 bases from J, leaving 20 bases between. Germline V gene lookup returns CDR1 SGHVS and CDR2 FQNEAQ. CDR3 length: 14 residues. The CDR3 region has the DNA TGTGCCAGCAGCTCGAGGACCGTCCTCTGGGAGCAGTACTTC. Protein sequence: CASSSRTVLWEQYF.